Given below is one TCR beta chain in context. Reverse transcription of roughly 0.45 to 1 ug RNA was carried out with random hexamers. TCRdb re-derived calls from the immunoSEQ multiplex PCR reads in MiXCR, one entry per CDR3 protein. The table shows around 130,000 distinct CDR3 sequences, with roughly 94% occurring only once. The CDR3 sequence is 13 residues long. Germline CDR1 is LGHDT and CDR2 is YNNKEL (reference sequence). V was shortened by 2 bases and J by 7 bases, with 11 bases between the two germline ends. This record belongs to a study of CD8 T cells in Susac syndrome. The V and J genes are TRBV3-1 and TRBJ1-2; D gene uncertain. This sequence originates from a human donor with multiple sclerosis. The sample comprised CD4+ T cells from PBMCs. This CDR3 is CASSQRFLPGYTF. CDR3 nucleotide sequence: TGTGCCAGCAGCCAACGGTTTTTGCCTGGCTACACCTTC. Filled out from reference TRBV3-1 and TRBJ1-2, the complete variable domain reads DTAVSQTPKYLVTQMGNDKSIKCEQNLGHDTMYWYKQDSKKFLKIMFSYNNKELIINETVPNRFSPKSPDKAHLNLHINSLELGDSAVYFCASSQRFLPGYTFGSGTRLTVV.